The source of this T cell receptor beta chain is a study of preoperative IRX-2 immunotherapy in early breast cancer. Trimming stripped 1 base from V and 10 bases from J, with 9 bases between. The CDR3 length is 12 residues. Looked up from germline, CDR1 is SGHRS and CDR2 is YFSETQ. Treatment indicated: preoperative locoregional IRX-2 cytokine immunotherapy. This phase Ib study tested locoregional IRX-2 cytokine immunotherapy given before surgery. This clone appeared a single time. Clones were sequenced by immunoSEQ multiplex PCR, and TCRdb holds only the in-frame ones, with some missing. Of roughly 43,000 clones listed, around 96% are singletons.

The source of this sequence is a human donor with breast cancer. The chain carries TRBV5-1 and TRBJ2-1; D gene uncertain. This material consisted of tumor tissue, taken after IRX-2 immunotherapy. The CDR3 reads CASSLQVEEQFF. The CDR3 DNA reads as TGCGCCAGCAGCTTGCAGGTTGAAGAGCAGTTCTTC.